Given below is one TCR beta chain in context. Its target is unknown. This CDR3 has 17 amino acids. Germline values: CDR1 LNHDA, CDR2 SQIVND (reference sequence). V lost 4 bases to trimming and J lost 0 bases, with 18 bases between them. This sample stems from a study of graft-versus-host responses after intestinal transplantation. Using immunoSEQ multiplex PCR, the repertoire was profiled, and TCRdb retains in-frame clones only, with some absent. The data contain roughly 92,000 clones, about 88% of them singletons. General study points: Early HvG declines after transplant were associated with peak circulating GvH clone levels. Some GvH clones appeared in ileal mucosa or blood before recipient bone marrow.

The input for sequencing was unstimulated CD4+ T cells sorted from spleen or lymph node cells, taken before transplant. V usage is TRBV19 and J usage is TRBJ1-2; the D gene is possibly TRBD1 (5 bases). This receptor was obtained from a human donor who was the organ donor for an intestinal transplant. The CDR3: CASSRIKPGQANYGYTF. CDR3 nucleotide sequence: TGTGCCAGTAGTAGAATAAAGCCAGGGCAAGCTAACTATGGCTACACCTTC.